Below are 5 T cell receptor beta chains sequenced from a single sample in a study of CD8 T cells in ankylosing spondylitis. Regarding the study as a whole: A TCR beta motif made of about eight highly homologous variants seemed typical of ankylosing spondylitis blood.

Each CDR3 protein is one row after TCRdb ran MiXCR on the 5' RACE reads. The table includes approximately 300,000 distinct CDR3 sequences, around 7.6% detected once. For these TCRs, the target antigens are not known. The sample consisted of blood, either unsorted or a sorted T cell fraction (not recorded which). Source of these receptors: a male donor with ankylosing spondylitis.

The J gene is TRBJ1-3, the V gene TRBV7-9; TRBD1 is a possible D gene (6 bases). Germline values: CDR1 SEHNR, CDR2 FQNEAQ (reference sequence). The germline V and J ends were trimmed by 5 bases and 0 bases, with 14 bases remaining between them. The CDR3 has 16 amino acids. CDR3 in DNA: TGTGCCAGCAGCCGTGGACAGAGAGGCTCTGGAAACACCATATATTTT. It codes for CASSRGQRGSGNTIYF.

This clonotype was picked up a small number of times. The chain recombines TRBV5-1 with TRBJ2-7, with 7 bases fitting TRBD2. The junction had 6 bases not matched to a gene; V was cut back by 4 bases and J by 2 bases. The germline V gene encodes CDR1 SGHRS and CDR2 YFSETQ. The CDR3 runs 14 residues. The CDR3 DNA is TGCGCCAGCAGCCCGCGACTAGCTCCCTACGAGCAGTACTTC. Translation: CASSPRLAPYEQYF.

The chain recombines TRBV27 with TRBJ2-5, with 11 bases fitting TRBD1. With 5 bases clipped from V and 5 bases from J, the junction kept 7 bases outside the gene matches. CDR1 is MNHEY and CDR2 is SMNVEV in the germline V gene (reference sequence). The CDR3 runs to 15 residues. The CDR3 nucleotides are TGTGCCAGCAGTGCGGGACAGGGGGGGATCGAGACCCAGTACTTC. Protein product: CASSAGQGGIETQYF.

This clonotype was counted many times. CDR3 DNA: TGTGCCAGCAGTGAAGCGCGCGGGAGCGATACGCAGTATTTT. Translation: CASSEARGSDTQYF. The chain carries TRBV2 and TRBJ2-3, with 7 bases fitting TRBD2. The germline CDR1 and CDR2 sequences are SNHLY and FYNNEI. CDR3 length: 14 amino acids. V trimming: 0 bases; J trimming: 6 bases; junction bases outside the gene matches: 3.

This clonotype has a handful of counts. V and J are TRBV29-1 and TRBJ2-1; D gene uncertain. The CDR3 loop spans 13 amino acids. Germline CDR1 SQVTM, CDR2 ANQGSEA. Trimming took 6 bases from V and 4 from J, leaving 13 bases between them. As DNA, the CDR3 is TGCAGCGTCGGGCCCCGGATTTACAATGAGCAGTTCTTC. Its protein product is CSVGPRIYNEQFF.